The next 26 T cell receptor beta chains were all read from a single sample in a study of CD8+CD57+ T cells in acquired aplastic anemia. Profiles of TCR beta VDJ and CDR3 were generated from a genomic DNA template. Each CDR3 protein is one row after TCRdb ran MiXCR on the reads. Of around 170,000 distinct CDR3 sequences listed, 46% are singletons. The sample comprised sorted CD4+, CD8+, or CD8+CD57+ T cells (not recorded which) from PBMCs. The receptors stem from a human donor in good health.

V and J are TRBV29-1 and TRBJ2-5; perhaps TRBD1 as D (6 bases). Trimming cost V 3 bases and J 5 bases, with 10 bases left between them. Germline V CDR1 and CDR2: SQVTM, ANQGSEA. The CDR3 loop spans 12 amino acids. In DNA form, the CDR3 reads TGCAGCGTTGACAGGGGTGGGGAGACCCAGTACTTC. It is translated as CSVDRGGETQYF. The entire variable domain, with the rest obtained from reference TRBV29-1 and TRBJ2-5, is as follows: SAVISQKPSRDICQRGTSLTIQCQVDSQVTMMFWYRQQPGQSLTLIATANQGSEATYESGFVIDKFPISRPNLTFSTLTVSNMSPEDSSIYLCSVDRGGETQYFGPGTRLLVL.

CDR3 DNA: TGTGCCAGCAGCTTAGCGCCGGGACAGAACACTGAAGCTTTCTTT. Its protein product is CASSLAPGQNTEAFF. The chain is built from TRBV7-8 and TRBJ1-1; a weak D match, TRBD1 (6 bases). The CDR3 loop spans 15 amino acids. V was pared by 0 bases and J by 1 base, with 9 bases between. The germline V gene has CDR1 SGHVS and CDR2 FQNEAQ. The complete variable domain, with remaining parts taken from reference TRBV7-8 and TRBJ1-1, reads GAGVSQSPRYKVAKRGQDVALRCDPISGHVSLFWYQQALGQGPEFLTYFQNEAQLDKSGLPSDRFFAERPEGSVSTLKIQRTQQEDSAVYLCASSLAPGQNTEAFFGQGTRLTVV.

V and J are TRBV2 and TRBJ2-2; the D call may be TRBD1 or TRBD2 (5 bases each). The ends were cut back, 6 bases at V and 6 bases at J, with 17 bases in the middle. Looked up from germline, CDR1 is SNHLY and CDR2 is FYNNEI. The CDR3 totals 15 residues. For the CDR3, the DNA is TGTGCCAGCAGCCAGGGAGTATGGGGATCCGGGGAGCTGTTTTTT. This codes for CASSQGVWGSGELFF.

The chain couples TRBV24-1 to TRBJ1-2; 7 nucleotides line up with TRBD1. Germline V gene sequence: CDR1 KGHDR, CDR2 SFDVKD. The CDR3 spans 15 residues. Trimming took 2 bases from V and 2 from J; bases not matched to a gene: 4. CDR3 in amino acids: CATSDSDRPNYGYTF. CDR3 sequence (DNA): TGTGCCACCAGTGATTCGGACAGGCCCAACTATGGCTACACCTTC.

This clonotype was counted a few times. The chain uses TRBV10-3 and TRBJ2-5; D is ambiguous. Trimming took 0 bases from V and 4 from J, leaving 6 bases between them. The length of the CDR3 is 13 residues. Germline V lookup: CDR1 ENHRY, CDR2 SYGVKD. CDR3 amino acids: CAISESVLETQYF. CDR3 DNA sequence: TGTGCCATCAGTGAGTCAGTCTTAGAGACCCAGTACTTC.

This chain's CDR3 is CASSLDRGGPYEQYF. CDR3 bases: TGCGCCAGCAGCTTGGACAGGGGGGGCCCCTACGAGCAGTACTTC. The chain has TRBV5-1 and TRBJ2-7; maybe TRBD1 (8 bases). CDR1 is SGHRS and CDR2 is YFSETQ in the germline V gene. Trimming removed 0 bases at V and 2 bases at J, with 12 bases between. There are 15 residues in the CDR3.

The chain links TRBV5-1 to TRBJ1-1; 7 nucleotides line up with TRBD1. The CDR3 is made up of 14 amino acids. From germline, CDR1 is SGHRS and CDR2 YFSETQ. The trim removed 0 bases at V and 5 bases at J, leaving 4 bases unmatched. CDR3 nucleotide sequence: TGCGCCAGCAGCTTGGCGAGGGGGCTTACTGAAGCTTTCTTT. This encodes CASSLARGLTEAFF.

This clonotype was recorded many times. V gene TRBV10-3 combines with J gene TRBJ2-3, with D perhaps TRBD1 (6 bases). Trimming stripped 4 bases from V and 6 bases from J, with 14 bases between. The CDR3 covers 14 residues. Per the germline V gene, CDR1 is ENHRY and CDR2 is SYGVKD. The CDR3 reads CAISARQVGDTQYF. The CDR3 bases are TGTGCCATCAGTGCAAGACAGGTGGGGGATACGCAGTATTTT.

Ten or more counts support this clonotype. V and J are TRBV2 and TRBJ2-7, with D tentatively TRBD2 (6 bases). Germline-derived CDR1 and CDR2 are SNHLY and FYNNEI. V was shortened by 5 bases and J by 3 bases, with 11 bases between the two germline ends. The CDR3 runs to 13 residues. The CDR3 here is CASSLGRDYEQYF. CDR3 sequence (DNA): TGTGCCAGCAGTCTCGGGCGGGACTACGAGCAGTACTTC.

This clonotype was seen only a few times. V usage is TRBV24-1 and J usage is TRBJ2-1; 7 bases fit TRBD1. Germline assignment: CDR1 KGHDR and CDR2 SFDVKD. V lost 4 bases, J lost 12 bases, and 5 bases stayed unmatched. This CDR3 comprises 12 residues. CDR3 sequence (DNA): TGTGCCACCAGTGAGCAGGGACAGACGCAGTTCTTC. Translating gives CATSEQGQTQFF.

The rearrangement joins TRBV7-9 to TRBJ1-3; D unclear. CDR1 is SEHNR and CDR2 is FQNEAQ in the germline V gene (reference sequence). Trimming pared 8 bases from V and 8 bases from J, leaving 13 bases between. The CDR3 totals 12 residues. Written as DNA, the CDR3 is TGTGCCAGCGACGAGGGTTCAGACACCATATATTTT. It codes for CASDEGSDTIYF.

Many counts were recorded for this clonotype. The V call is TRBV5-1, the J call TRBJ2-7; D call uncertain. Looked up from germline, CDR1 is SGHRS and CDR2 is YFSETQ. The V and J ends lost 1 base and 0 bases respectively, with 8 bases between them. The CDR3 runs to 14 residues. For the CDR3, the DNA is TGCGCCAGCAGCTTGTCGGTAAGCTCCTACGAGCAGTACTTC. It yields the protein CASSLSVSSYEQYF.

In regard to this clonotype: A clone one base away is much larger, so this may be a read error. The chain uses TRBV20-1 and TRBJ2-3; 10 nucleotides match TRBD1. The CDR3 length is 18 residues. Germline V lookup: CDR1 DFQATT, CDR2 SNEGSKA (reference sequence). J gave up 0 bases and V 4 bases, and 13 bases lay outside the gene matches. The CDR3 DNA sequence: TGCAGTGCTACTGGAGGGACAGGGGCCCTACCTAGCACAGATACGCAGTATTTT. Its protein product is CSATGGTGALPSTDTQYF.

This clonotype has a count of ten or more. This sequence joins TRBV9 and TRBJ2-7, with a weak D call TRBD2 (5 bases). Germline V gene sequence: CDR1 SGDLS, CDR2 YYNGEE. The length of the CDR3 is 14 residues. V lost 0 bases and J lost 2, with 9 bases in between. CDR3 bases: TGTGCCAGCAGCGTAGGGAACGGGGCCTACGAGCAGTACTTC. Protein: CASSVGNGAYEQYF.

The chain couples TRBV6-1 to TRBJ1-2; D gene ambiguous. This CDR3 contains 12 residues. The germline V gene has CDR1 MNHNS and CDR2 SASEGT. V lost 5 bases, J lost 3 bases, and 7 bases lay in between. This CDR3 reads CASSPGYYGYTF. Here the CDR3 DNA reads TGTGCCAGCAGTCCGGGTTACTATGGCTACACCTTC.

V is TRBV3-1 and J is TRBJ1-2; D unclear. Germline lookup yields CDR1 LGHDT and CDR2 YNNKEL (reference sequence). The V end lost 0 bases, the J end lost 6 bases, and 14 bases lay between the germline ends. This CDR3 contains 15 residues. Written as DNA, the CDR3 is TGTGCCAGCAGCCAAGAAGCCCCCCCTCCCCATGGCTACACCTTC. It is translated as CASSQEAPPPHGYTF. Supplemented by reference TRBV3-1 and TRBJ1-2, the full variable domain reads DTAVSQTPKYLVTQMGNDKSIKCEQNLGHDTMYWYKQDSKKFLKIMFSYNNKELIINETVPNRFSPKSPDKAHLNLHINSLELGDSAVYFCASSQEAPPPHGYTFGSGTRLTVV.

The chain recombines TRBV20-1 with TRBJ1-4; TRBD1 agrees at 8 bases. Germline CDR1 is DFQATT and CDR2 is SNEGSKA (reference sequence). The CDR3 consists of 15 residues. V was clipped by 6 bases and J by 3 bases; unmatched bases: 9. The CDR3 DNA is TGCAGTGCCCGGACAGGGTGGGGGGCTAATGAAAAACTGTTTTTT. Translating it yields CSARTGWGANEKLFF.

The V and J genes are TRBV4-2 and TRBJ1-2, with 9 bases identical to TRBD1. The CDR3 totals 20 residues. The J segment lost 2 bases and the V segment lost 4 bases, leaving 20 bases of the junction unmatched. Germline CDR1 LGHNA, CDR2 YNFKEQ. For the CDR3, the DNA is TGTGCCAGCAGCCCTACCCCGGGACAGGGAGGATCTGGGGCCAACTATGGCTACACCTTC. Its protein product is CASSPTPGQGGSGANYGYTF.

This chain connects TRBV19 to TRBJ1-5, with a weak D call TRBD1 (5 bases). This CDR3 is built from 14 residues. V lost 9 bases and J lost 2, with 14 bases in between. The germline V gene has CDR1 LNHDA and CDR2 SQIVND (reference sequence). CDR3: CASSGVTGNQPQHF. CDR3 nucleotides: TGTGCCAGCTCGGGGGTCACGGGCAATCAGCCCCAGCATTTT.

Ten or more counts support this clonotype. The chain has TRBV12-3 or TRBV12-4 and TRBJ2-3; 8 positions match TRBD2. The junction had 9 bases not matched to a gene; V was cut back by 6 bases and J by 4 bases. This CDR3 has 15 amino acids. The CDR3 nucleotides read TGTGCCAGCAGCCTCGTTACGGGAGGGCCAGATACGCAGTATTTT. It is translated as CASSLVTGGPDTQYF.

This clonotype came up many times. The chain links TRBV5-6 to TRBJ2-7; D is possibly TRBD2 (5 bases). CDR1 and CDR2 from the germline V gene are SGHDT and YYEEEE. V was cut by 4 bases and J by 3 bases, with 8 bases left in between. CDR3 size: 12 residues. Here the CDR3 DNA reads TGTGCCAGCAGCCGAGACTACTACGAGCAGTACTTC. Its translation is CASSRDYYEQYF.

The chain recombines TRBV15 with TRBJ1-4; 8 nucleotides align to TRBD1. CDR3 length equals 15 residues. CDR1 is LNHNV and CDR2 is YYDKDF in the germline V gene (reference sequence). V lost 2 bases, J lost 5 bases, and 4 bases stayed unmatched. The CDR3 reads CATSRPDRVNEKLFF. CDR3 DNA: TGTGCCACCAGCAGACCGGACAGGGTAAATGAAAAACTGTTTTTT.

V is TRBV10-3 and J is TRBJ2-5, with D possibly being TRBD2 (5 bases). In germline, CDR1 is ENHRY, CDR2 SYGVKD. The ends were cut back, 0 bases at V and 4 bases at J, with 12 bases in the middle. This CDR3 has 15 residues. In DNA, the CDR3 is TGTGCCATCAGTGAGTCGACCGGGATTGGAGAGACCCAGTACTTC. Its translation is CAISESTGIGETQYF.

At least ten counts were recorded for this clonotype. The chain is built from TRBV12-3 or TRBV12-4 and TRBJ2-5; TRBD1 matches 10 bases. The CDR3 is 15 amino acids. V shed 6 bases and J 3 bases; nucleotides not matched to a gene: 7. CDR3 DNA sequence: TGTGCCAGCAGCCGGACAGGGGGATCGGAAGAGACCCAGTACTTC. Protein sequence: CASSRTGGSEETQYF.

This clonotype appeared many times. The rearrangement joins TRBV7-9 to TRBJ2-3; D ambiguous. Deletions cut 0 bases from V and 6 bases from J, with 4 bases between. This CDR3 region has 12 residues. Germline V gene sequence: CDR1 SEHNR, CDR2 FQNEAQ (reference sequence). The CDR3 is CASSLAPDTQYF. The CDR3 DNA follows: TGTGCCAGCAGCTTAGCTCCGGATACGCAGTATTTT.

This clonotype has a count of ten or more. The CDR3 loop reads CASSYSVTDTGELFF. The DNA of the CDR3 is TGTGCCAGCAGCTATAGCGTAACGGACACCGGGGAGCTGTTTTTT. This chain links TRBV9 with TRBJ2-2; a possible D gene is TRBD2 (5 bases). V was cut by 4 bases and J by 3 bases, with 13 bases left in between. The CDR3 extends over 15 amino acids. The germline CDR1 and CDR2 sequences are SGDLS and YYNGEE.